The 8 T cell receptor beta chains below were found in one sample sequenced in a study of blood T cell repertoires in COVID-19. Clones were sequenced by immunoSEQ multiplex PCR, and TCRdb holds only the in-frame ones, with some missing. This table has tens of thousands of clones, approximately 86% appearing once. Sequenced sample: peripheral blood. The receptor source for this set is a woman of 80 years or more with active or convalescent COVID-19.

This clone was counted once. J is TRBJ1-1 and V is TRBV19; D ambiguous. CDR1 is LNHDA and CDR2 is SQIVND in the germline V gene (reference sequence). Trimming took off 7 bases at V and 7 bases at J, with 10 bases between the two ends. There are 11 residues in the CDR3. The CDR3 loop reads CASISAVEAFF. The CDR3 DNA reads TGTGCCAGTATATCGGCGGTTGAAGCTTTCTTT.

V gene TRBV14 combines with J gene TRBJ1-6, with D perhaps TRBD1 (6 bases). Germline lookup yields CDR1 SGHDN and CDR2 FVKESK. Between the trimmed V and J ends, which lost 1 base and 6 bases, there was a span of 10 bases. The length of the CDR3 is 15 residues. As DNA, the CDR3 is TGTGCCAGCAGCCAAGTAGGCAGGGGTAATTCACCCCTCCACTTT. This codes for CASSQVGRGNSPLHF.

The chain has TRBV21-1 and TRBJ2-3; the D call of TRBD2 is as the table states it, not checked on the DNA. TRBV21-1 is tagged as a pseudogene. CDR3 length equals 16 residues. CDR3 sequence reads: CASSKGKRELWDTQYF. CDR3 nucleotide sequence: TGTGCCAGCAGCAAAGGAAAGCGGGAGTTGTGGGATACGCAGTATTTT.

The chain links TRBV2 to TRBJ2-7; 12 bases fit TRBD2. Losses at the gene ends were 6 bases for V and 3 bases for J; bases not matched to a gene: 0. Germline values: CDR1 SNHLY, CDR2 FYNNEI. The CDR3 has 13 amino acids. The CDR3 loop reads CASRTSGGYEQYF. CDR3 nucleotide sequence: TGTGCCAGCAGGACTAGCGGGGGCTACGAGCAGTACTTC.

The chain links TRBV5-1 to TRBJ1-6, with 7 bases aligning to TRBD1. J lost 6 bases, V lost 2 bases, and 5 bases had no gene match. This CDR3 comprises 15 residues. Germline CDR1 and CDR2: SGHRS and YFSETQ. The CDR3 protein is CASSLAGGFNSPLHF. The DNA for the CDR3 is TGCGCCAGCAGCTTAGCAGGGGGTTTTAATTCACCCCTCCACTTT. Drawing the rest from reference TRBV5-1 and TRBJ1-6, the complete variable domain is KAGVTQTPRYLIKTRGQQVTLSCSPISGHRSVSWYQQTPGQGLQFLFEYFSETQRNKGNFPGRFSGRQFSNSRSEMNVSTLELGDSALYLCASSLAGGFNSPLHFGNGTRLTVT.

CDR3: CASSIRARETEAFF. As DNA, the CDR3 is TGTGCCAGTAGTATCCGGGCCAGGGAAACTGAAGCTTTCTTT. V is TRBV19 and J is TRBJ1-1, with a tentative D call TRBD1 (5 bases). V lost 3 bases, J lost 5 bases, and 13 bases lay in between. The CDR3 is made up of 14 amino acids. The V gene's germline CDR1 is LNHDA and CDR2 SQIVND (reference sequence).

The rearrangement uses TRBV10-3 and TRBJ1-1; TRBD1 matches at 9 bases. V was clipped by 5 bases and J by 3 bases; unmatched bases: 4. Germline CDR1 reads ENHRY; CDR2 reads SYGVKD. The CDR3 contains 14 residues. This chain's CDR3 is CAISLQGADTEAFF. CDR3 DNA: TGTGCCATCAGTTTACAGGGGGCGGACACTGAAGCTTTCTTT.

The genes are TRBV19 and TRBJ2-7; 16 nucleotides line up with TRBD2. V shed 3 bases, J shed 8 bases, and the junction held 7 bases outside the gene matches. Per the germline V gene, CDR1 is LNHDA and CDR2 is SQIVND (reference sequence). The CDR3 spans 16 residues. CDR3 sequence reads: CASSMGLAGGRVQQYF. The CDR3 DNA sequence: TGTGCCAGTAGTATGGGACTAGCGGGAGGGCGGGTCCAGCAGTACTTC. The full variable domain, rest sourced from reference TRBV19 and TRBJ2-7, is DGGITQSPKYLFRKEGQNVTLSCEQNLNHDAMYWYRQDPGQGLRLIYYSQIVNDFQKGDIAEGYSVSREKKESFPLTVTSAQKNPTAFYLCASSMGLAGGRVQQYFGPGTRLTVT.